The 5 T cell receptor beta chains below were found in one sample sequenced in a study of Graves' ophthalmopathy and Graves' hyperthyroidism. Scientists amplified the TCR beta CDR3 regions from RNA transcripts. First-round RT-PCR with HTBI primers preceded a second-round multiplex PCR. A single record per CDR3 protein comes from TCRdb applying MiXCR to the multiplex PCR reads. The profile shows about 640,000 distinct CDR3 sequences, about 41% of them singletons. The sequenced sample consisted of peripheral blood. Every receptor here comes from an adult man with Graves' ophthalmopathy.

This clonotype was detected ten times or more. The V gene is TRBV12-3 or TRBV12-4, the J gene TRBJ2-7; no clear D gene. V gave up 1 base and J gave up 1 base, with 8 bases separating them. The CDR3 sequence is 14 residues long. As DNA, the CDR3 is TGTGCCAGCAGTTTAGGACCCAAATCCTACGAGCAGTACTTC. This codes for CASSLGPKSYEQYF.

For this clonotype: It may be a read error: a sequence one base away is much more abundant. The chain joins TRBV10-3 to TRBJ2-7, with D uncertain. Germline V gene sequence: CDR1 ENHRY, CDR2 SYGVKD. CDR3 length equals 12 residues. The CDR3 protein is CASSYQAYEQYF. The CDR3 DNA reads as TGTGCCAGCAGTTACCAGGCCTACGAGCAGTACTTC.

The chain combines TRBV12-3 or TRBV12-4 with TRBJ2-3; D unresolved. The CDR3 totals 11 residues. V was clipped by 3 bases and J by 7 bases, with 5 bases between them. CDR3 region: CASSFVNTQYF. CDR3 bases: TGTGCCAGCAGTTTTGTAAATACGCAGTATTTT.

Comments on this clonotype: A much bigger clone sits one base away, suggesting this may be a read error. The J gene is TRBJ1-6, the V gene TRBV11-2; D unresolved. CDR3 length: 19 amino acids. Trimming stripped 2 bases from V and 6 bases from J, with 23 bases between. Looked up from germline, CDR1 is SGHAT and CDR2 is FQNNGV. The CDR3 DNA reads TGTGCCAGCAGCTTAACTGGGAAGACACCCGGCCCATTTAATTCACCCCTCCACTTT. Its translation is CASSLTGKTPGPFNSPLHF.

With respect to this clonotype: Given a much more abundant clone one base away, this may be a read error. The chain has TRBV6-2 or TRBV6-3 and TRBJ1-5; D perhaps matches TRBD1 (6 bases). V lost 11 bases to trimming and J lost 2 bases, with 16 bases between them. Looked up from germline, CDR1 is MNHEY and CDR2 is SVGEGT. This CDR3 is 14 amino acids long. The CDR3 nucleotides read TGTGCCGGCACTTCCAACAGGGGCAATCAGCCCCAGCATTTT. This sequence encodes CAGTSNRGNQPQHF.